Each of the 19 T cell receptor beta chains below was sequenced from the same sample in a study of shared clonotypes between healthy human individuals. Here immunoSEQ multiplex PCR was the method, and the copy in TCRdb shows in-frame clones only, minus some. The sample consists of a few million clones, approximately 96% of them appearing once. The sequenced material came from naive CD4+ T cells sorted from blood. Specified subset: CD45RA+ positively selected. Source of these receptors: a young man in good health.

Many counts were recorded for this clone. CDR3 amino acids: CASSPGGTSNSPLHF. DNA of the CDR3: TGTGCCAGCAGCCCCGGTGGAACTTCTAATTCACCCCTCCACTTT. The J gene is TRBJ1-6, the V gene TRBV6-5; D is unresolved. CDR3 length: 15 residues. Between the trimmed V and J ends, which lost 6 bases and 6 bases, there was a span of 15 bases. Germline CDR1 is MNHEY and CDR2 is SVGAGI.

The CDR3, as DNA: TGTGCCAGTAGTAACCCCAGGACCGGGGAGCTGTTTTTT. Protein product: CASSNPRTGELFF. The chain carries TRBV19 and TRBJ2-2; no clear D gene. CDR1 LNHDA and CDR2 SQIVND come from the germline V gene (reference sequence). V lost 4 bases, J lost 5 bases, and 8 bases lay in between. The CDR3 is 13 amino acids.

This chain connects TRBV30 to TRBJ1-3; TRBD1 aligns across 7 bases. The length of the CDR3 is 15 residues. From germline, CDR1 is GTSNPN and CDR2 SVGIG (reference sequence). V lost 3 bases, J lost 5 bases, and 10 bases stayed unmatched. The CDR3 reads CAWRAQGGTRNTIYF. CDR3 bases: TGTGCCTGGAGGGCCCAAGGGGGCACAAGAAACACCATATATTTT.

V gene TRBV28 combines with J gene TRBJ2-6; no clear D gene. This CDR3 is built from 17 residues. Trimming removed 7 bases at V and 0 bases at J, with 16 bases between. The V gene's germline CDR1 is MDHEN and CDR2 SYDVKM. The CDR3 protein is CASTPSGLGSGANVLTF. CDR3 bases: TGTGCCAGCACCCCATCAGGTCTCGGCTCTGGGGCCAACGTCCTGACTTTC.

This sequence joins TRBV4-3 and TRBJ2-1, with TRBD2 identical over 9 bases. The CDR3 has 16 amino acids. CDR1 is LGHNA and CDR2 is YSLEER in the germline V gene. With V trimmed by 2 bases and J by 6 bases, 8 bases remained unmatched. Written as DNA, the CDR3 is TGCGCCAGCAGCCAAAGAGCGGGAGGCGGAGCCAATGAGCAGTTCTTC. As protein: CASSQRAGGGANEQFF.

The chain recombines TRBV19 with TRBJ1-5; D gene uncertain. The germline CDR1 and CDR2 sequences are LNHDA and SQIVND (reference sequence). The CDR3 length is 15 residues. Trimming took 6 bases from V and 2 from J, leaving 14 bases between them. CDR3 sequence (DNA): TGTGCCAGTAGGAAGACGGTCGTTGGCAATCAGCCCCAGCATTTT. Translated: CASRKTVVGNQPQHF.

The J gene is TRBJ1-2, the V gene TRBV9, with TRBD1 matching 9 bases. The V and J ends lost 0 bases and 7 bases, in that order; junction bases with no gene match: 13. The CDR3 runs 17 residues. In germline, CDR1 is SGDLS, CDR2 YYNGEE. The chain's CDR3 is CASSVDDRDRVEGGYTF. Written as DNA, the CDR3 is TGTGCCAGCAGCGTAGATGACCGGGACAGGGTAGAGGGTGGCTACACCTTC.

This chain connects TRBV6-5 to TRBJ1-1; D gene ambiguous. There are 16 residues in the CDR3. The germline V gene encodes CDR1 MNHEY and CDR2 SVGAGI. The V end was cut by 0 bases, the J end by 4 bases, with 15 bases between. CDR3 region: CASSYSGGFSPTEAFF. In DNA form, the CDR3 reads TGTGCCAGCAGTTACTCGGGCGGGTTTTCCCCCACTGAAGCTTTCTTT.

The chain is built from TRBV6-5 and TRBJ2-3; D might be TRBD1 (6 bases). Deletions cut 8 bases from V and 0 bases from J, with 9 bases between. Looked up from germline, CDR1 is MNHEY and CDR2 is SVGAGI. The CDR3 covers 13 residues. In DNA form, the CDR3 reads TGTGCCAGCGGGACACCGAGCACAGATACGCAGTATTTT. As protein: CASGTPSTDTQYF.

The chain links TRBV29-1 to TRBJ1-1; D unresolved. The V end was cut by 3 bases, the J end by 0 bases, with 11 bases between. The V gene's germline CDR1 is SQVTM and CDR2 ANQGSEA. The CDR3 runs to 14 residues. CDR3 sequence: CSVEILGMNTEAFF. The DNA for the CDR3 is TGCAGCGTTGAGATCCTGGGGATGAACACTGAAGCTTTCTTT.

Only a few counts were recorded for this clone. V is TRBV28 and J is TRBJ1-4; 7 bases align to TRBD1. V gave up 4 bases and J gave up 6 bases; unmatched junction bases: 8. Germline-derived CDR1 and CDR2 are MDHEN and SYDVKM. The CDR3 contains 15 residues. The CDR3 DNA sequence: TGTGCCAGCAGTTCGCCGGGACAGATAGATGAAAAACTGTTTTTT. It translates to CASSSPGQIDEKLFF. Complete variable domain (other parts from reference TRBV28 and TRBJ1-4): DVKVTQSSRYLVKRTGEKVFLECVQDMDHENMFWYRQDPGLGLRLIYFSYDVKMKEKGDIPEGYSVSREKKERFSLILESASTNQTSMYLCASSSPGQIDEKLFFGSGTQLSVL.

With regard to this clone: The same CDR3 also results from other DNA sequences found in this sample. The chain carries TRBV5-1 and TRBJ2-2, with 9 positions matching TRBD1. The CDR3 runs 15 residues. The V gene's germline CDR1 is SGHRS and CDR2 YFSETQ. V lost 5 bases and J lost 3; bases outside the gene matches: 5. The CDR3 here is CASSPGQGDTGELFF. In nucleotides, the CDR3 is TGCGCCAGCAGTCCGGGACAGGGTGACACCGGGGAGCTGTTTTTT. The variable domain in full, with the rest retrieved from reference TRBV5-1 and TRBJ2-2, is KAGVTQTPRYLIKTRGQQVTLSCSPISGHRSVSWYQQTPGQGLQFLFEYFSETQRNKGNFPGRFSGRQFSNSRSEMNVSTLELGDSALYLCASSPGQGDTGELFFGEGSRLTVL.

J is TRBJ2-7 and V is TRBV5-6, with 8 bases that match TRBD1. Germline-derived CDR1 and CDR2 are SGHDT and YYEEEE. CDR3 size: 13 residues. V shed 2 bases, J shed 7 bases, and the junction held 5 bases outside the gene matches. CDR3 DNA sequence: TGTGCCAGCAGCTTTGACAGGGGCTGGGAGCAGTACTTC. Its translation is CASSFDRGWEQYF.

The chain has TRBV4-1 and TRBJ1-2, with 8 bases matching TRBD1. The germline V gene encodes CDR1 MGHRA and CDR2 YSYEKL. Trimming cost V 0 bases and J 8 bases; bases outside gene matches: 11. The CDR3 has 16 residues. The CDR3, as DNA: TGCGCCAGCAGCCAAGAGACCCTAACAGGGGGTGGAGGCTACACCTTC. This sequence encodes CASSQETLTGGGGYTF.

The CDR3 DNA follows: TGTGCCAGCAGGACGGAGGGGCCAGGCACAGATACGCAGTATTTT. The encoded protein is CASRTEGPGTDTQYF. The chain has TRBV2 and TRBJ2-3; TRBD2 is a possible D gene (6 bases). The V end lost 6 bases, the J end lost 1 base, and 14 bases lay between the germline ends. The CDR3 covers 15 residues. CDR1 and CDR2 (germline): SNHLY, FYNNEI.

The chain is built from TRBV4-1 and TRBJ1-1, with D hard to call. The CDR3 length is 15 residues. Deletions cut 4 bases from V and 0 bases from J, with 12 bases between. Germline values: CDR1 MGHRA, CDR2 YSYEKL. CDR3 nucleotide sequence: TGCGCCAGCAGCCCCTTGCAGCGTATGAACACTGAAGCTTTCTTT. Translation gives CASSPLQRMNTEAFF.

The J gene is TRBJ1-2, the V gene TRBV6-1; 7 nucleotides match TRBD1. The CDR3 is 17 residues long. Trimming took 3 bases from V and 2 from J; bases not matched to a gene: 12. CDR1 and CDR2 (germline): MNHNS, SASEGT. As DNA, the CDR3 is TGTGCCAGCAGTGACACTTTGACAGGGAGAAGAAACTATGGCTACACCTTC. Its protein product is CASSDTLTGRRNYGYTF.

The chain carries TRBV6-1 and TRBJ1-2; D unclear. Trimming cost V 2 bases and J 8 bases, with 9 bases left between them. This CDR3 comprises 12 residues. Germline assignment: CDR1 MNHNS and CDR2 SASEGT. CDR3 nucleotides: TGTGCCAGCAGTGAAACGGTGGAGGGCTACACCTTC. This codes for CASSETVEGYTF.

The chain links TRBV18 to TRBJ1-1; 9 nucleotides align to TRBD1. The germline V gene encodes CDR1 KGHSH and CDR2 LQKENI. This CDR3 contains 14 residues. V shed 6 bases, J shed 2 bases, and the junction held 4 bases outside the gene matches. The CDR3 here is CASSQDRGNTEAFF. In DNA, the CDR3 is TGTGCCAGCTCCCAGGACAGGGGAAACACTGAAGCTTTCTTT.